The source of this T cell receptor (beta chain) is a study of STAT5B mutations in CD4+ large granular lymphocyte leukemia. Overall study context: The CDR3 'QG' motif was associated with a particular HLA allele among healthy donors. Study-level results: TRBV06-family usage was enriched in top patient clones (8/27) versus controls (2/35). CD4-sorted patient repertoires seemed more clonal than healthy CD4+ repertoires.

Assay: immunoSEQ multiplex PCR; the TCRdb copy retains only in-frame clones and omits some. The table lists more than 25,000 clones, about three quarters of them singletons. Notes on this clone: The target antigen is unknown.

The CDR3 length is 13 residues. The trim removed 7 bases at V and 9 bases at J, leaving 8 bases unmatched. CDR1 is SNHLY and CDR2 is FYNNEI in the germline V gene. This TCR came from a human donor in good health. The gene calls are TRBV2 and TRBJ2-1, with TRBD2 identical over 8 bases. Specimen: CD4+ T cells from blood buffy coats. CDR3 amino acids: CASTTQRELEQFF. The CDR3 DNA reads TGTGCCAGCACCACTCAGCGGGAGCTTGAGCAGTTCTTC. The whole variable domain, remainder taken from reference TRBV2 and TRBJ2-1, is EPEVTQTPSHQVTQMGQEVILRCVPISNHLYFYWYRQILGQKVEFLVSFYNNEISEKSEIFDDQFSVERPDGSNFTLKIRSTKLEDSAMYFCASTTQRELEQFFGPGTRLTVL.